This entry lists 28 T cell receptor beta chains sequenced from one sample in a study of response to subunit inactivated influenza vaccine. A single record per CDR3 protein comes from TCRdb applying MiXCR to the RT-PCR reads. The data show over 400,000 distinct CDR3 sequences, over 10% seen once. The source material was PBMCs from blood, sampled roughly 47 days after vaccination. These receptors originate from a man between 50 and 59 years old who received an inactivated influenza vaccine.

This clonotype has more than one count but fewer than ten. This chain links TRBV5-1 with TRBJ1-1; 8 bases agree with TRBD1. CDR3 length: 15 residues. CDR1 is SGHRS and CDR2 is YFSETQ in the germline V gene. The V and J ends lost 4 bases and 5 bases, in that order; junction bases with no gene match: 10. The CDR3 DNA reads TGCGCCAGCAGCCCGAGACAGGGGACGGGTACTGAAGCTTTCTTT. Translated, it gives CASSPRQGTGTEAFF.

This clonotype was detected ten times or more. The chain is built from TRBV10-2 and TRBJ1-4; D gene ambiguous. V lost 4 bases to trimming and J lost 8 bases, with 11 bases between them. The germline gives CDR1 WSHSY, CDR2 SAAADI. The CDR3 has 13 amino acids. The CDR3 DNA is TGCGCCAGCAGTGGAAATATGGCGGAAAAACTGTTTTTT. This sequence encodes CASSGNMAEKLFF.

This clonotype has at least ten counts. CDR3 amino acids: CASSLGGTGSILNEQFF. The CDR3, as DNA: TGTGCCAGCAGCTTAGGGGGCACAGGGTCCATTTTAAATGAGCAGTTCTTC. This sequence joins TRBV7-2 and TRBJ2-1; maybe TRBD1 (6 bases). The V end lost 1 base, the J end lost 7 bases, and 20 bases lay between the germline ends. Germline V gene data show CDR1 as SGHTA and CDR2 as FQGNSA. The CDR3 runs 17 residues.

This chain uses TRBV6-1 with TRBJ2-7; 7 bases agree with TRBD1. J lost 1 base, V lost 6 bases, and 9 bases had no gene match. This CDR3 has 15 residues. Germline V CDR1 and CDR2: MNHNS, SASEGT. The CDR3 reads CASSPFPGQSYEQYF. In nucleotides, the CDR3 is TGTGCCAGCAGCCCTTTTCCGGGACAGTCCTACGAGCAGTACTTC.

The rearrangement uses TRBV12-3 or TRBV12-4 and TRBJ2-2; TRBD2 agrees at 9 bases. This CDR3 is built from 14 residues. With 9 bases clipped from V and 6 bases from J, the junction kept 8 bases outside the gene matches. The CDR3 loop is CASTASGTAGELFF. CDR3 nucleotides: TGTGCCAGTACGGCTAGCGGGACTGCCGGGGAGCTGTTTTTT.

This clonotype was detected a few times. The chain recombines TRBV20-1 with TRBJ2-5; 8 bases agree with TRBD2. Germline assignment: CDR1 DFQATT and CDR2 SNEGSKA (reference sequence). This CDR3 has 15 amino acids. J gave up 1 base and V 6 bases, and 10 bases lay outside the gene matches. This chain's CDR3 is CSALERGSSQETQYF. In DNA form, the CDR3 reads TGCAGTGCGTTGGAGCGGGGGAGTTCCCAAGAGACCCAGTACTTC.

The rearrangement links TRBV20-1 to TRBJ2-3; TRBD1 matches 9 bases. With V trimmed by 0 bases and J by 2 bases, 3 bases remained unmatched. From germline, CDR1 is DFQATT and CDR2 SNEGSKA (reference sequence). The CDR3 totals 15 residues. The CDR3 reads CSARDRDRVTDTQYF. Here the CDR3 DNA reads TGCAGTGCTAGAGACCGGGACAGGGTCACAGATACGCAGTATTTT.

This clonotype was counted only a few times. The chain carries TRBV25-1 and TRBJ2-3; D not certain. The V end was cut by 2 bases, the J end by 3 bases, with 9 bases between. This CDR3 is built from 14 residues. Germline CDR1 MGHDK, CDR2 SYGVNS. CDR3 in DNA: TGTGCCAGCAGTGAACCCTCAAAAACAGATACGCAGTATTTT. This codes for CASSEPSKTDTQYF.

V is TRBV12-3 or TRBV12-4 and J is TRBJ1-2, with TRBD1 as a possible D gene (6 bases). The CDR3 is 11 amino acids. The V end was cut by 9 bases, the J end by 8 bases, with 13 bases between. CDR3 sequence reads: CASGGVTGYTF. The DNA of the CDR3 is TGTGCCAGTGGGGGCGTGACAGGCTACACCTTC.

This clonotype was detected only a few times. The V call is TRBV12-5, the J call TRBJ2-3; D unresolved. With 5 bases removed from V and 1 base from J, the gap between germline ends came to 7 bases. In germline, CDR1 is LGHNT, CDR2 FRNRAP. The CDR3 spans 13 residues. The CDR3 spells CASGPSGTDTQYF. CDR3 DNA sequence: TGTGCTAGTGGTCCGAGCGGCACAGATACGCAGTATTTT.

This chain uses TRBV5-1 with TRBJ1-1; weak D call: TRBD1 (5 bases). The germline V and J ends were trimmed by 4 bases and 3 bases, with 13 bases remaining between them. The germline CDR1 and CDR2 sequences are SGHRS and YFSETQ. This CDR3 has 14 amino acids. For the CDR3, the DNA is TGCGCCAGCAGCCCCGGACGGACACACACTGAAGCTTTCTTT. It is translated as CASSPGRTHTEAFF. Filled out from reference TRBV5-1 and TRBJ1-1, the complete variable domain reads KAGVTQTPRYLIKTRGQQVTLSCSPISGHRSVSWYQQTPGQGLQFLFEYFSETQRNKGNFPGRFSGRQFSNSRSEMNVSTLELGDSALYLCASSPGRTHTEAFFGQGTRLTVV.

This clonotype was recorded many times. The CDR3 reads CASSTDGTSGRTGELFF. The CDR3 DNA is TGTGCCAGCAGTACAGACGGGACTAGCGGGAGAACCGGGGAGCTGTTTTTT. V usage is TRBV12-3 or TRBV12-4 and J usage is TRBJ2-2; 14 bases match TRBD2. This CDR3 contains 17 residues. The J segment lost 5 bases and the V segment lost 5 bases, leaving 7 bases of the junction unmatched.

This clonotype was seen a few times. The CDR3 is CASRPLGAGGYEQYF. CDR3 coding DNA: TGTGCCAGCAGACCCTTGGGAGCGGGGGGATACGAGCAGTACTTC. The rearrangement uses TRBV28 and TRBJ2-7; 9 positions agree with TRBD2. This CDR3 spans 15 amino acids. With 6 bases clipped from V and 4 bases from J, the junction kept 10 bases outside the gene matches. CDR1 is MDHEN and CDR2 is SYDVKM in the germline V gene.

The chain combines TRBV11-2 with TRBJ1-2; no clear D. The CDR3 consists of 12 residues. The germline gives CDR1 SGHAT, CDR2 FQNNGV. V was trimmed by 5 bases and J by 4 bases, leaving 8 bases between them. The DNA for the CDR3 is TGTGCCAGCAGCCACGACGGCTATGGCTACACCTTC. Residues: CASSHDGYGYTF.

The chain recombines TRBV7-6 with TRBJ1-4; D unclear. Germline-derived CDR1 and CDR2 are SGHVS and FNYEAQ. V was shortened by 0 bases and J by 0 bases, with 8 bases between the two germline ends. This CDR3 contains 16 residues. The CDR3 coding sequence is TGTGCCAGCAGCTTAGCGCTCCCAGCAACTAATGAAAAACTGTTTTTT. This translates into CASSLALPATNEKLFF.

This clonotype was seen a handful of times. The V call is TRBV11-3, the J call TRBJ2-3, with D unclear. Trimming took 1 base from V and 0 from J, leaving 11 bases between them. Germline V lookup: CDR1 SGHNT, CDR2 YENEEA. The CDR3 has 16 residues. The DNA of the CDR3 is TGTGCCAGCAGCTTAGGGGCAGGAGTTAGCACAGATACGCAGTATTTT. It codes for CASSLGAGVSTDTQYF.

This clonotype was recorded a few times. This chain connects TRBV20-1 to TRBJ2-4; TRBD1 or TRBD2 may be the D gene (7 bases each). Germline V gene data show CDR1 as DFQATT and CDR2 as SNEGSKA (reference sequence). V gave up 6 bases and J gave up 7 bases, with 25 bases separating them. This CDR3 contains 16 residues. This CDR3 reads CSAPEGAQGGSNIQYF. The CDR3 coding sequence is TGCAGTGCCCCTGAGGGGGCCCAGGGGGGGAGCAACATTCAGTACTTC.

This clonotype was recorded many times. This chain uses TRBV6-5 with TRBJ1-6; D possibly corresponds to TRBD1 (6 bases). The ends were cut back, 5 bases at V and 3 bases at J, with 11 bases in the middle. This CDR3 contains 15 residues. CDR1 MNHEY and CDR2 SVGAGI come from the germline V gene. Written as DNA, the CDR3 is TGTGCCAGCAGTCACGAAGGGGGCTATAATTCACCCCTCCACTTT. Translated, it gives CASSHEGGYNSPLHF.

This clonotype was recorded a few times. The chain has TRBV28 and TRBJ2-1; possible D gene TRBD2, 5 bases. CDR3 size: 17 residues. In germline, CDR1 is MDHEN, CDR2 SYDVKM. Trimming took off 7 bases at V and 0 bases at J, with 19 bases between the two ends. The CDR3, as DNA: TGTGCCAGCATCTCGTACGAACCTAGCAGCTCCTACAATGAGCAGTTCTTC. Encoded protein: CASISYEPSSSYNEQFF.

V usage is TRBV6-1 and J usage is TRBJ2-1; no clear D gene. Trimming took 5 bases from V and 5 from J, leaving 13 bases between them. CDR1 and CDR2 (germline): MNHNS, SASEGT. This CDR3 has 14 amino acids. In DNA form, the CDR3 reads TGTGCCAGCAGTCCCGCTACTCGCCACAATGAGCAGTTCTTC. Protein: CASSPATRHNEQFF.

The chain carries TRBV12-3 or TRBV12-4 and TRBJ1-4, with a tentative D call TRBD1 (5 bases). V lost 8 bases, J lost 8 bases, and 15 bases lay in between. The CDR3 runs to 13 residues. The CDR3 protein is CASRDRVLEKLFF. CDR3 nucleotides: TGTGCCAGCCGTGACAGAGTTTTAGAAAAACTGTTTTTT.

The V call is TRBV5-1, the J call TRBJ2-3, with 11 bases aligning to TRBD2. V lost 2 bases and J lost 0; bases outside the gene matches: 8. CDR3 size: 18 residues. Looked up from germline, CDR1 is SGHRS and CDR2 is YFSETQ. The CDR3 protein is CASSFSPSGGTSTDTQYF. CDR3 in DNA: TGCGCCAGCAGCTTTTCCCCTAGCGGGGGGACTAGCACAGATACGCAGTATTTT.

This clonotype has ten or more counts. The V call is TRBV12-3 or TRBV12-4, the J call TRBJ2-5, with TRBD2 matching over 13 bases. This CDR3 is 16 amino acids long. The J segment lost 4 bases and the V segment lost 6 bases, leaving 8 bases of the junction unmatched. The DNA for the CDR3 is TGTGCCAGCAGCCCTGGGGGACTAGCGGGACGAGAGACCCAGTACTTC. As protein: CASSPGGLAGRETQYF.

This clonotype was seen a few times. J is TRBJ2-7 and V is TRBV4-3; D ambiguous. Per the germline V gene, CDR1 is LGHNA and CDR2 is YSLEER. The V and J ends lost 1 base and 3 bases respectively, with 7 bases between them. The CDR3 runs 13 residues. The CDR3 bases are TGCGCCAGCAGCCAAGCCCTTCACTACGAGCAGTACTTC. Translation gives CASSQALHYEQYF.

This clonotype was seen more than once but under ten times. The gene calls are TRBV11-1 and TRBJ2-3, with D perhaps TRBD1 (6 bases). The CDR3 totals 19 residues. Germline CDR1 and CDR2: SGHAT and FQDESV (reference sequence). Between the trimmed V and J ends, which lost 4 bases and 2 bases, there was a span of 25 bases. CDR3 sequence: CASSSKGGTAVPDTDTQYF. The CDR3 bases are TGTGCCAGCAGCTCCAAAGGGGGAACAGCGGTACCAGACACAGATACGCAGTATTTT.

This clonotype occurred a few times. The chain couples TRBV11-2 to TRBJ2-3; TRBD2 agrees at 7 bases. This CDR3 has 17 residues. Germline V gene lookup returns CDR1 SGHAT and CDR2 FQNNGV. Unmatched junction bases numbered 8, after V lost 2 bases and J lost 0 bases. The CDR3 reads CASSLMGGTISTDTQYF. The CDR3 DNA follows: TGTGCCAGCAGCTTAATGGGAGGGACTATCAGCACAGATACGCAGTATTTT.

Many counts were recorded for this clonotype. The CDR3 protein is CASSPSTGELFF. The CDR3 DNA reads as TGTGCCAGCTCACCAAGCACCGGGGAGCTGTTTTTT. The chain employs TRBV18 and TRBJ2-2, with D unclear. V was trimmed by 2 bases and J by 4 bases, leaving 2 bases between them. The CDR3 sequence is 12 residues long. Germline V lookup: CDR1 KGHSH, CDR2 LQKENI.

This clonotype was seen a few times. The V call is TRBV12-3 or TRBV12-4, the J call TRBJ2-7; D remains ambiguous. This CDR3 region has 12 residues. V was shortened by 3 bases and J by 3 bases, with 6 bases between the two germline ends. CDR3 sequence reads: CASSFVYYEQYF. In DNA form, the CDR3 reads TGTGCCAGCAGTTTTGTGTACTACGAGCAGTACTTC.